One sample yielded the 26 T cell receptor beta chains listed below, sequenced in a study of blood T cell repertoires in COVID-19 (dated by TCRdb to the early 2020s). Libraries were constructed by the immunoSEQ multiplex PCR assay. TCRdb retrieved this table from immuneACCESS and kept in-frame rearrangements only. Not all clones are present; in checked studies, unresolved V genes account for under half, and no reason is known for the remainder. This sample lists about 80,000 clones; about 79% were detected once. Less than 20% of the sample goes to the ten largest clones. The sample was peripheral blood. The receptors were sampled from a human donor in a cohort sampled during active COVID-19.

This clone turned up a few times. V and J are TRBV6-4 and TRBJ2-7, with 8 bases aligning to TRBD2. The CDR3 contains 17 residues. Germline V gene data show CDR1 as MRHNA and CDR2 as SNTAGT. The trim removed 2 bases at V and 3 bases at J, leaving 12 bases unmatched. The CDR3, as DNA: TGTGCCAGCAGTGACGAAGCATGGAGCGGGAGCTGCTACGAGCAGTACGTC. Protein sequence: CASSDEAWSGSCYEQYV.

The CDR3 spells CASGLEIYNEQFF. The DNA of the CDR3 is TGTGCCTCGGGACTAGAGATCTACAATGAGCAGTTCTTC. The chain is built from TRBV2 and TRBJ2-1; 8 bases agree with TRBD2. The germline V gene encodes CDR1 SNHLY and CDR2 FYNNEI. The CDR3 is 13 residues long. V dropped 11 bases and J dropped 3; count of bases not matched to a gene: 6.

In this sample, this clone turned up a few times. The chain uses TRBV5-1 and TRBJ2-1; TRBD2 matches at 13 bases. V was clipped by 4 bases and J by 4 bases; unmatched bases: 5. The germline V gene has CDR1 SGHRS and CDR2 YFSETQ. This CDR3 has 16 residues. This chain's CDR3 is CASSRGLAGLYNEQFF. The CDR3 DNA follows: TGCGCCAGCAGCCGGGGACTAGCGGGACTTTACAATGAGCAGTTCTTC.

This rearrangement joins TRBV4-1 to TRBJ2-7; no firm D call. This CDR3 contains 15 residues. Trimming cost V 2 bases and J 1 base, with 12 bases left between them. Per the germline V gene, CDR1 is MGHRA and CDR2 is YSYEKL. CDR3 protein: CASSQLPSYSYEQYF. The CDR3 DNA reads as TGCGCCAGCAGCCAACTCCCTTCGTATTCCTACGAGCAGTACTTC.

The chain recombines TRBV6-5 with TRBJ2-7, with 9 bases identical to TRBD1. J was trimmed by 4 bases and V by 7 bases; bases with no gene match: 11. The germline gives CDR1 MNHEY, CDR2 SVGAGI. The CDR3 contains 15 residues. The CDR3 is CASKGSQGAWYEQYF. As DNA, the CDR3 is TGTGCCAGCAAGGGATCACAGGGGGCATGGTACGAGCAGTACTTC.

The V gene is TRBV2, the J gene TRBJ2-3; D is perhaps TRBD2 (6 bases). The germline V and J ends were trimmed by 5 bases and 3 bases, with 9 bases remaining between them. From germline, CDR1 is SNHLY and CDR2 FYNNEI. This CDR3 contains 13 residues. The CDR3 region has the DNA TGTGCCAGCAGTCGGGGGTCAACAGATACGCAGTATTTT. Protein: CASSRGSTDTQYF.

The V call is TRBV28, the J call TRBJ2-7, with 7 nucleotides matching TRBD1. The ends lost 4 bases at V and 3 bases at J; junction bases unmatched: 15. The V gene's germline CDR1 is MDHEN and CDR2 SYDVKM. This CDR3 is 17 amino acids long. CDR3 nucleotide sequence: TGTGCCAGCAGTTCTCTACAGGGGCTAAGGCCCTTCTACGAGCAGTACGTC. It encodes CASSSLQGLRPFYEQYV.

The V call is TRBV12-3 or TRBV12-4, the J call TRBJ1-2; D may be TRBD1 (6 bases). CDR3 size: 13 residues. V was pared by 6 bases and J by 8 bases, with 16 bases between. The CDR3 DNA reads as TGTGCCAGCAGCGCGCAGGGGTTTCCCGGCTACACCTTC. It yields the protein CASSAQGFPGYTF.

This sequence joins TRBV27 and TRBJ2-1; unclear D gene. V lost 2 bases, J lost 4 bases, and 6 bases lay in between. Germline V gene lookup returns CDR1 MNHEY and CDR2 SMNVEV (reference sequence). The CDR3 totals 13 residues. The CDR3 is CASSLTKYNEQFF. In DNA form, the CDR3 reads TGTGCCAGCAGTTTAACTAAATACAATGAGCAGTTCTTC.

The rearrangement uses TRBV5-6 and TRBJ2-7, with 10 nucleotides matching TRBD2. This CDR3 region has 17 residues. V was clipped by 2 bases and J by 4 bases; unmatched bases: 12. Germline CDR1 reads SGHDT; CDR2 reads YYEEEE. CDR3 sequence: CASSLTLTSGPLYEQYV. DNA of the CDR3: TGTGCCAGCAGCTTAACTTTGACTAGCGGGCCGCTTTACGAGCAGTACGTC.

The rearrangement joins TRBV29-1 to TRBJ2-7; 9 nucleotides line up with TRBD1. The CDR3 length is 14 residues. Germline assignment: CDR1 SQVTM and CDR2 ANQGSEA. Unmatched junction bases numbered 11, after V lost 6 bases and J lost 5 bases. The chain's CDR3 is CSVRWGTGSHEQYF. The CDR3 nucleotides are TGCAGCGTGCGATGGGGGACAGGGAGCCACGAGCAGTACTTC.

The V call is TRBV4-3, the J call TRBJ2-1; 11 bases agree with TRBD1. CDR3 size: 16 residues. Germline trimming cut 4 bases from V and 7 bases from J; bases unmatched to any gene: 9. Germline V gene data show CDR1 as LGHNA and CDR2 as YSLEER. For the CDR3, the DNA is TGCGCCAGCAGCCCCGCCGGGACAGGGGGGTTGAATGAGCAGTTCTTC. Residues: CASSPAGTGGLNEQFF.

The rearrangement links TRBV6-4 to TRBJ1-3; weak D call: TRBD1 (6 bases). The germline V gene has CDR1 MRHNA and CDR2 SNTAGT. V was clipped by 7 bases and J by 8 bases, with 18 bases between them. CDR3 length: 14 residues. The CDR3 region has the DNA TGTGCCAGCACTGAGTACCCAGGGGCAGACACCATATATTTT. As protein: CASTEYPGADTIYF.

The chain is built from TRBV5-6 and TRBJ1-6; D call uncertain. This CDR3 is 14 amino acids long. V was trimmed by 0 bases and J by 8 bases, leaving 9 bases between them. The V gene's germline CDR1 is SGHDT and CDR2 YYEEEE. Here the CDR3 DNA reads TGTGCCAGCAGCTTGGCACAGCCAGATTCACCCCTCCACTTT. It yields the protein CASSLAQPDSPLHF.

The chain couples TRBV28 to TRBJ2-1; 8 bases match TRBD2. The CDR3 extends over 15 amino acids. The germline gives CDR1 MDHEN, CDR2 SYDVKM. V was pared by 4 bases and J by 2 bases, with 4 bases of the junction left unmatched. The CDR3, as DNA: TGTGCCAGCAGTTCAGCAGCGGGGGCCTACAATGAGCAGTTCTTC. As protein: CASSSAAGAYNEQFF.

The CDR3 sequence: CASRLPRNRGRYTDTQYF. The CDR3 nucleotides read TGTGCAAGTCGCTTACCTCGAAACAGGGGGCGATACACAGATACGCAGTATTTT. V gene TRBV12-2 combines with J gene TRBJ2-3; TRBD1, as called in the table, went unchecked against the DNA. TRBV12-2 is a recognized pseudogene. This CDR3 has 18 residues.

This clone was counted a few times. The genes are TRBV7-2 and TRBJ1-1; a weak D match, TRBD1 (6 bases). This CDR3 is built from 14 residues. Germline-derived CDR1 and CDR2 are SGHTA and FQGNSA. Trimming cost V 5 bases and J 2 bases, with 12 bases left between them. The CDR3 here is CASSLDRTNTEAFF. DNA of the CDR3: TGTGCCAGCAGCCTCGACAGGACTAACACTGAAGCTTTCTTT.

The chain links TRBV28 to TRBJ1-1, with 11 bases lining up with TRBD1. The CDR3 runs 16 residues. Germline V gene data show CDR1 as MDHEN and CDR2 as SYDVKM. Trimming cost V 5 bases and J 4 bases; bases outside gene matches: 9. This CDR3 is CASSLGRDRGATEAFF. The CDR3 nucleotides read TGTGCCAGCAGTCTCGGCCGGGACAGGGGGGCCACTGAAGCTTTCTTT.

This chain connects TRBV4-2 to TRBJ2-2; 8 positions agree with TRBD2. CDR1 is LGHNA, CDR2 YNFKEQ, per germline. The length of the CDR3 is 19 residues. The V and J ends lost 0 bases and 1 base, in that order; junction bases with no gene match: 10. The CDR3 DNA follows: TGTGCCAGCAGCCAAGATAGCAACAGCGGGGGCCAGAACACCGGGGAGCTGTTTTTT. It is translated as CASSQDSNSGGQNTGELFF.

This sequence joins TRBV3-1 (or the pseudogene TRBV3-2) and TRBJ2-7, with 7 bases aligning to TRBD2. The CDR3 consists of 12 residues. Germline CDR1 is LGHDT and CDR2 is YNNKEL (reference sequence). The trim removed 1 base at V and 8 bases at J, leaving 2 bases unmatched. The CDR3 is CASSQGAGQQYF. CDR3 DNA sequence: TGTGCCAGCAGCCAAGGAGCGGGGCAGCAGTACTTC.

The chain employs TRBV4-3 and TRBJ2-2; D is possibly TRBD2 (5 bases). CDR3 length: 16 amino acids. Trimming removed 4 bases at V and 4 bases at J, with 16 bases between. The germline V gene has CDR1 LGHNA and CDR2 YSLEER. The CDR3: CASSLQPGTGTGELFF. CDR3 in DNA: TGCGCCAGCAGCCTCCAACCGGGAACGGGCACCGGGGAGCTGTTTTTT.

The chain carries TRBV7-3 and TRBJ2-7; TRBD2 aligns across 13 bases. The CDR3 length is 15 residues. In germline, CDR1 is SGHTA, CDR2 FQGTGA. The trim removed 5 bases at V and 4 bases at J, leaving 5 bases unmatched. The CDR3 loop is CASSLTSGGTYEQYF. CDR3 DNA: TGTGCCAGCAGCCTGACTAGCGGGGGGACATACGAGCAGTACTTC. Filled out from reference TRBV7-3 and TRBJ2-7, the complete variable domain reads GAGVSQTPSNKVTEKGKYVELRCDPISGHTALYWYRQSLGQGPEFLIYFQGTGAADDSGLPNDRFFAVRPEGSVSTLKIQRTERGDSAVYLCASSLTSGGTYEQYFGPGTRLTVT.

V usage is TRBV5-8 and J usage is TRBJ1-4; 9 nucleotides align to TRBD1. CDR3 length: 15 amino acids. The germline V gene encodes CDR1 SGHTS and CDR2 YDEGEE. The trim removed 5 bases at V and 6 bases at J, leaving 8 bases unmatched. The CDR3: CASRNSGTGHEKLFF. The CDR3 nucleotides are TGTGCCAGCAGAAATTCCGGGACAGGGCATGAAAAACTGTTTTTT.

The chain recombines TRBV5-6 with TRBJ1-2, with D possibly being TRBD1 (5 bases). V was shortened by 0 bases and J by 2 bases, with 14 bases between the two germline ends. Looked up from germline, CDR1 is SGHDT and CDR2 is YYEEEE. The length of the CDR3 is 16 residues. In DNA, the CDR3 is TGTGCCAGCAGCTTGGGGCAAGGGGCTTTGAACTATGGCTACACCTTC. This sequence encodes CASSLGQGALNYGYTF. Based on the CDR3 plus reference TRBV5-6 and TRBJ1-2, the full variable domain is DAGVTQSPTHLIKTRGQQVTLRCSPKSGHDTVSWYQQALGQGPQFIFQYYEEEERQRGNFPDRFSGHQFPNYSSELNVNALLLGDSALYLCASSLGQGALNYGYTFGSGTRLTVV.

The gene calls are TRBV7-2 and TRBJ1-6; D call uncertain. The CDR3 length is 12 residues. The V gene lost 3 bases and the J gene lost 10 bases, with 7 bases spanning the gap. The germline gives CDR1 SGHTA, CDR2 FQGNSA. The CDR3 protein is CASSFNWSPLHF. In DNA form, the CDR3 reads TGTGCCAGCAGCTTCAACTGGTCACCCCTCCACTTT.

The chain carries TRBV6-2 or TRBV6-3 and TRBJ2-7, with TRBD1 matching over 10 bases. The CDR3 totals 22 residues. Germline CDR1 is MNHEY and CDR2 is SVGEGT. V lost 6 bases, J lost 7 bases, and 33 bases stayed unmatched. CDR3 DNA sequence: TGTGCCAGCAGCCGAGGGACAGGGGTTTTCGGGCGGGAGACAAACTCACTACGGGAGCAGTACGTC. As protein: CASSRGTGVFGRETNSLREQYV.